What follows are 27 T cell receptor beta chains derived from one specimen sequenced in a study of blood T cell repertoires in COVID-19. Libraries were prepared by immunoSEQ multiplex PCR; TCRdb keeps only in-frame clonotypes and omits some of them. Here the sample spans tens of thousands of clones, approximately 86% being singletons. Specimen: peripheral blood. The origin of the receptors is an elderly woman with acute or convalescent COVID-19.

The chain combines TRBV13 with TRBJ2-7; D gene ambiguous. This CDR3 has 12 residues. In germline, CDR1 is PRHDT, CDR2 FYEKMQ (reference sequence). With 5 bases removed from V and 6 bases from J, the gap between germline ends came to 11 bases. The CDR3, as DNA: TGTGCCAGCAGCCTCCCACCGGGCGAGCAGTACTTC. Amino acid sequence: CASSLPPGEQYF.

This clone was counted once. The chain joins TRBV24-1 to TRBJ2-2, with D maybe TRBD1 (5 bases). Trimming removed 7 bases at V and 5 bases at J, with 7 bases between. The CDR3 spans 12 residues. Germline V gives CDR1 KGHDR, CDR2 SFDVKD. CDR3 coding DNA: TGTGCCACCAGCAGGGTTACCGGGGAGCTGTTTTTT. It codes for CATSRVTGELFF.

The CDR3 is CASSPQGLADEQFF. The CDR3 region has the DNA TGTGCCAGCTCACCACAAGGCCTAGCGGATGAGCAGTTCTTC. The chain uses TRBV18 and TRBJ2-1; 7 positions match TRBD2. Per the germline V gene, CDR1 is KGHSH and CDR2 is LQKENI. The CDR3 has 14 amino acids. V was pared by 1 base and J by 8 bases, with 5 bases of the junction left unmatched.

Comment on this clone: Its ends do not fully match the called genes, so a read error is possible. The CDR3 DNA reads TGTGCCAGCAGCCAAGATCTGCGGGACGACATTCAGTACTTT. It yields the protein CASSQDLRDDIQYF. This rearrangement joins TRBV4-2 to TRBJ2-4, with D possibly TRBD2 on 6 matching bases. From germline, CDR1 is LGHNA and CDR2 YNFKEQ. There are 14 residues in the CDR3.

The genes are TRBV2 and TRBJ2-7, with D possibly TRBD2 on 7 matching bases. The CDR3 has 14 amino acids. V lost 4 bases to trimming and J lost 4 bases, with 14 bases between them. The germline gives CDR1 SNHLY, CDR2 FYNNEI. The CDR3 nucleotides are TGTGCCAGCAGTGGGGGGGGGCGCAGGTACGAGCAGTACTTC. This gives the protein CASSGGGRRYEQYF.

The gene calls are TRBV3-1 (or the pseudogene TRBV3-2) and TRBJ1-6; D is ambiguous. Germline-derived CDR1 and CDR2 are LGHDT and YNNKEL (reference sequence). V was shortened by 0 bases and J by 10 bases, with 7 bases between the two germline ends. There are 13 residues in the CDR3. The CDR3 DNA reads TGTGCCAGCAGCCAAGATGGAGGGTCACCCCTCCACTTT. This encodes CASSQDGGSPLHF.

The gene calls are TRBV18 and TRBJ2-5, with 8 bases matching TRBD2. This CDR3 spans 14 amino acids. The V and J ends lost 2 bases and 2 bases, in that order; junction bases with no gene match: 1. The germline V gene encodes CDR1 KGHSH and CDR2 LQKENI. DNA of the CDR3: TGTGCCAGCTCACCAGGCGGGGGGCAAGAGACCCAGTACTTC. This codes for CASSPGGGQETQYF. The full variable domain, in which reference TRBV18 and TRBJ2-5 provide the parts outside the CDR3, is NAGVMQNPRHLVRRRGQEARLRCSPMKGHSHVYWYRQLPEEGLKFMVYLQKENIIDESGMPKERFSAEFPKEGPSILRIQQVVRGDSAAYFCASSPGGGQETQYFGPGTRLLVL.

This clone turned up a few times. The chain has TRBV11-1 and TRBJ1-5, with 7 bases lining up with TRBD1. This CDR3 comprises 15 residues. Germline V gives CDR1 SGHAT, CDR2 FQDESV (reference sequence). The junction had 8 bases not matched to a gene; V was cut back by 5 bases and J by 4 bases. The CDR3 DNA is TGTGCCAGCAGCCAGGGGACAGCCTCAAATCAGCCCCAGCATTTT. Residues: CASSQGTASNQPQHF.

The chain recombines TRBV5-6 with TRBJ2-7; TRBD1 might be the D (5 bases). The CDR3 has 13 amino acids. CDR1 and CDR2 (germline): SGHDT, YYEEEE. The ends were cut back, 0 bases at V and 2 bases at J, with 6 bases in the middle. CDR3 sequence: CASSLARAYEQYF. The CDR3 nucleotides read TGTGCCAGCAGCTTGGCCAGGGCCTACGAGCAGTACTTC.

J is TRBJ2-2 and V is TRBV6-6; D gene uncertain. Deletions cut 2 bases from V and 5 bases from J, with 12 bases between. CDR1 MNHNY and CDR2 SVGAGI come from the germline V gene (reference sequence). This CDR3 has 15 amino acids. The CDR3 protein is CASSYEARVTGELFF. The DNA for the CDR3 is TGTGCCAGCAGTTACGAGGCACGGGTTACCGGGGAGCTGTTTTTT.

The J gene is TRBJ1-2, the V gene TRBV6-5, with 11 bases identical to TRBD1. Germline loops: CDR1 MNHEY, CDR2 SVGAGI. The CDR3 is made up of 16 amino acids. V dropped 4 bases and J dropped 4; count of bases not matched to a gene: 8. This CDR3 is CASSFGTGGPRYGYTF. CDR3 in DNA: TGTGCCAGCAGTTTCGGGACAGGGGGACCTCGCTATGGCTACACCTTC.

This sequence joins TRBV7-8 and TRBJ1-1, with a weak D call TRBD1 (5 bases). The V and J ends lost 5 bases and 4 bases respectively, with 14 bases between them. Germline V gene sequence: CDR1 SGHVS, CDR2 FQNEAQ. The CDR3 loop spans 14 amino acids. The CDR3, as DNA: TGTGCCAGCAGCGCGGGACTTTGGGGCACTGAAGCTTTCTTT. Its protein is CASSAGLWGTEAFF.

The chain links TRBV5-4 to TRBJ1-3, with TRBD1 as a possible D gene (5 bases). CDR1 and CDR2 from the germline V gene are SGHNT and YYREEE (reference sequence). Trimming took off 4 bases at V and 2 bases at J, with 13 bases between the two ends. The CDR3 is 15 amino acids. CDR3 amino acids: CASSLGPGTGNTIYF. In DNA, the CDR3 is TGTGCCAGCAGCCTTGGACCAGGGACTGGAAACACCATATATTTT.

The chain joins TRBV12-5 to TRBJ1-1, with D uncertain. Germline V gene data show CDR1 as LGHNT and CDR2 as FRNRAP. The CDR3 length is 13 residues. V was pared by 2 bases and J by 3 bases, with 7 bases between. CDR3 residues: CASGLPKYTEAFF. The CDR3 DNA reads TGTGCTAGTGGTTTGCCCAAATACACTGAAGCTTTCTTT. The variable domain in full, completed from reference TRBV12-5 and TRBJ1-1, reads DARVTQTPRHKVTEMGQEVTMRCQPILGHNTVFWYRQTMMQGLELLAYFRNRAPLDDSGMPKDRFSAEMPDATLATLKIQPSEPRDSAVYFCASGLPKYTEAFFGQGTRLTVV.

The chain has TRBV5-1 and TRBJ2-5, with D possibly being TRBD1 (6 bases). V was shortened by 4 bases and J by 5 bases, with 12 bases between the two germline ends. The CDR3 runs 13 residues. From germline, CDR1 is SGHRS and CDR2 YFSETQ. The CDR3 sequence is CASSPRGYETQYF. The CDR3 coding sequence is TGCGCCAGCAGCCCCAGGGGCTACGAGACCCAGTACTTC.

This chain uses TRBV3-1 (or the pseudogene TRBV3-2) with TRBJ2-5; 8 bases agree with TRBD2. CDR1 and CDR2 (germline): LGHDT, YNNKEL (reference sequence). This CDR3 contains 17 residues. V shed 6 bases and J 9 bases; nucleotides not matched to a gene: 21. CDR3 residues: CASRKFPLAGSRRAQYF. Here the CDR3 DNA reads TGTGCCAGCAGGAAATTCCCTTTAGCGGGGTCCCGGAGGGCCCAGTACTTC.

The DNA for the CDR3 is TGCGCCAGCAGCGGGTCAGGGGTTGGCAATGAGCAGTTCTTC. Its protein is CASSGSGVGNEQFF. The chain is built from TRBV5-1 and TRBJ2-1; tentatively, D is TRBD1 (6 bases). With 4 bases removed from V and 6 bases from J, the gap between germline ends came to 14 bases. CDR1 is SGHRS, CDR2 YFSETQ, per germline. This CDR3 has 14 residues.

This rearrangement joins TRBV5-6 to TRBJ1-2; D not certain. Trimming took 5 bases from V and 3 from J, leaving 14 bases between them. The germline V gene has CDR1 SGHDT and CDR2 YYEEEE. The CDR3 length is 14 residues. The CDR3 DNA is TGTGCCAGCAGAGAATCCCAACAGTACTATGGCTACACCTTC. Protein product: CASRESQQYYGYTF.

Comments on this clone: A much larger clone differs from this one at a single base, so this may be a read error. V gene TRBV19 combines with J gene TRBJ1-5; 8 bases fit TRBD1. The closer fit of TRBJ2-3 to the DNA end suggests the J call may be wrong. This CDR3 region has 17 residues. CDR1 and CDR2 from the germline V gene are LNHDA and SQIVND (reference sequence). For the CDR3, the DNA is TGTGCCAGTACCTCCATCCTGGAAACAGGGGGGAATCAGCCCCAGTATTTT. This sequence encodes CASTSILETGGNQPQYF.

The CDR3 reads CASSAGQGASRGYTF. The CDR3 nucleotides read TGCGCCAGCAGCGCCGGACAGGGGGCTTCCCGGGGCTACACCTTC. This sequence joins TRBV5-1 and TRBJ1-2, with 11 bases that match TRBD1. Germline V CDR1 and CDR2: SGHRS, YFSETQ. This CDR3 comprises 15 residues. With 4 bases clipped from V and 8 bases from J, the junction kept 10 bases outside the gene matches.

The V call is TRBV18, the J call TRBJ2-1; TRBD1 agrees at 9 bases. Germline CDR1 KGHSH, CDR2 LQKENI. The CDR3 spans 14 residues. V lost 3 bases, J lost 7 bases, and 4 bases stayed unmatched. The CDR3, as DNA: TGTGCCAGCTCACCGCGGACAGGGGAGAATGAGCAGTTCTTC. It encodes CASSPRTGENEQFF.

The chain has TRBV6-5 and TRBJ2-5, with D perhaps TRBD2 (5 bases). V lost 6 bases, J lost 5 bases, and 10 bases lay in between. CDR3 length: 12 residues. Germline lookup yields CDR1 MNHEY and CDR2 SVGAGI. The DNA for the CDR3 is TGTGCCAGCAGCCTCACGGGGGAGACCCAGTACTTC. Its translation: CASSLTGETQYF.

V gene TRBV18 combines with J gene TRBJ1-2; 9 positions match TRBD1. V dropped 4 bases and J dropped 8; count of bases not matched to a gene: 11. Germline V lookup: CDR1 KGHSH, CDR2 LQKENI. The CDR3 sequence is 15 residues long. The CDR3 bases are TGTGCCAGCTCACGGACAGGGGATCATATGAACGGCTACACCTTC. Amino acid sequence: CASSRTGDHMNGYTF.

The DNA of the CDR3 is TGTGCCAGCCTTTCCACTACAGGGGGTGGCTATGGCTACACCTTC. It is translated as CASLSTTGGGYGYTF. V and J are TRBV5-6 and TRBJ1-2; 8 bases are a match to TRBD1. CDR1 and CDR2 (germline): SGHDT, YYEEEE. This CDR3 contains 15 residues. Trimming took 7 bases from V and 4 from J; bases not matched to a gene: 12.

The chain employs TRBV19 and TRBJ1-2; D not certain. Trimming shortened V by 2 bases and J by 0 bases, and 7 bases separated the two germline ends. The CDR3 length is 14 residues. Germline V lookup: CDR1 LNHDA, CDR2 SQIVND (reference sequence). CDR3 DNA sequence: TGTGCCAGTAGTATAAGCACCTCTAACTATGGCTACACCTTC. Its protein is CASSISTSNYGYTF.

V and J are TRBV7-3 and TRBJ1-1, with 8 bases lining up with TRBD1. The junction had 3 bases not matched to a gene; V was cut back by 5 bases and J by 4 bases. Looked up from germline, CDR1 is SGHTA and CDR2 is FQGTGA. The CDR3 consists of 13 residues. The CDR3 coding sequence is TGTGCCAGCAGCGTTACAGGGGGCACTGAAGCTTTCTTT. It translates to CASSVTGGTEAFF.

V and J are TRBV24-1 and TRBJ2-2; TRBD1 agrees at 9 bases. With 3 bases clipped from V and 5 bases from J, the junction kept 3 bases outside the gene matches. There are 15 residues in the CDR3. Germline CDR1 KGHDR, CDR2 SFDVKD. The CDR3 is CATSDPTGGTGELFF. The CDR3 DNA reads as TGTGCCACCAGTGATCCGACAGGGGGTACCGGGGAGCTGTTTTTT.